This T cell receptor beta chain was identified in a study of T cell changes during pregnancy in multiple sclerosis. J gave up 3 bases and V 6 bases, and 11 bases lay outside the gene matches. Germline CDR1 is MNHEY and CDR2 is SMNVEV (reference sequence). This CDR3 contains 16 residues. Libraries were prepared by immunoSEQ multiplex PCR; TCRdb keeps only in-frame clonotypes and omits some of them. Among tens of thousands of clones listed, roughly nine tenths were seen once. Source: CD4+ T cells from peripheral blood mononuclear cells, taken in the second trimester of pregnancy. The chain is built from TRBV27 and TRBJ2-7; 10 positions match TRBD2. The receptor was derived from a female donor with multiple sclerosis, enrolled in a pregnancy study. The CDR3 protein is CASSRASSGSLYEQYF. CDR3 nucleotides: TGTGCCAGCAGCCGAGCGTCTAGCGGGAGTCTCTACGAGCAGTACTTC.